This TCR beta chain was obtained from a study of T cells in localized non-small cell lung cancer. Study-wide results and limits: Out of the top 100 tumor clones, a median about 57 were seen in adjacent lung. In uninvolved adjacent lung, T cell clonality reached its highest value, exceeding tumor.

A note on this clone: Its target is unknown.

Assay used: immunoSEQ multiplex PCR; TCRdb lists only in-frame clones, some missing. The sample yields some 30,000 clones, around 80% seen once. The sample was peripheral blood, taken before any cancer treatment. The sequence was obtained from a male donor at least 60 years old with stage II squamous cell lung carcinoma.

Here the CDR3 DNA reads TGTGCCAGTAGTCTGGGACTAGGTCGCCGTGAGCAGTTCTTC. It encodes CASSLGLGRREQFF. This rearrangement joins TRBV19 to TRBJ2-1; 8 positions agree with TRBD2. The CDR3 covers 14 residues. Trimming at V came to 5 bases and at J to 9 bases, leaving 9 bases not matched to a gene. Germline V gives CDR1 LNHDA, CDR2 SQIVND (reference sequence).